The clone carrying this TCR beta chain was counted at least ten times. Its antigen remains unknown. This CDR3 has 14 residues. The germline CDR1 and CDR2 sequences are SGHRS and YFSETQ. Trimming cost V 0 bases and J 8 bases; bases outside gene matches: 7. Time point specified: patch test 1, 2 weeks after DPC sensitization. Treatment reported: therapeutic diphenylcyclopropenone sensitization with weekly scalp DPC. Whole blood that had not been fractionated was the source of extracted total RNA. Participating donors were patients with alopecia, aged 18 to 70 years, considered appropriate candidates for DPC. This record belongs to a study of human T cells and chemical hapten exposure. TCRdb re-called the RACE reads through MiXCR, storing one row per CDR3 protein. The sample has approximately 41,000 distinct CDR3 sequences, about 4% seen once. Regarding the study as a whole: Patch test score tracked positively with PT1 expanded TCR counts. In comparison with controls, expanded TCRs gave rise to a significantly larger number of large CDR3 similarity clusters.

The sequences come from whole blood, collected in connection with sensitization to the hapten diphenylcyclopropenone (DPC). The sequence derives from a man over 45 with alopecia areata. Some clones in this sample may be carry-over from other donors' samples. The chain carries TRBV5-1 and TRBJ1-2, with TRBD1 matching over 7 bases. CDR3 coding DNA: TGCGCCAGCAGCTTGGCCCTGCAGGGGGAGGGCTACACCTTC. As protein: CASSLALQGEGYTF. Full variable domain (outside the CDR3, taken from reference TRBV5-1 and TRBJ1-2): KAGVTQTPRYLIKTRGQQVTLSCSPISGHRSVSWYQQTPGQGLQFLFEYFSETQRNKGNFPGRFSGRQFSNSRSEMNVSTLELGDSALYLCASSLALQGEGYTFGSGTRLTVV.